This T cell receptor (beta chain) was identified during a study of T cell repertoires in cytomegalovirus infection. At the level of the study: Shared public TCR beta signatures pointed to both CMV infection and a matching HLA type. Points from the study as a whole: HLA-C-restricted CMV clonotypes gave the most frequent clonotype in two of eight donors. Cumulated frequencies of public TCR beta families served to identify carriers of CMV plus the relevant HLA.

Remarks on this clonotype: The antigen remains undetermined.

Germline V gene data show CDR1 as MNHEY and CDR2 as SMNVEV (reference sequence). Trimming took 4 bases from V and 0 from J, leaving 12 bases between them. The CDR3 is 15 amino acids. MiXCR, applied by TCRdb to the reads, yields one record per CDR3 protein. In the table there are about 490,000 distinct CDR3 sequences, approximately 16% of which are singletons. The chain combines TRBV27 with TRBJ1-1, with D perhaps TRBD1 (5 bases). The specimen sequenced was CD8+ T cells from PBMCs. The sequence came from a human donor in good health (CMV status not recorded). Some clones in this sample may be carry-over from other donors' samples. CDR3 loop: CASSSLGDLNTEAFF. The CDR3 DNA follows: TGTGCCAGCAGTTCCCTAGGGGACTTGAACACTGAAGCTTTCTTT.